This note documents a single T cell receptor beta chain sequence. Its antigen is still unknown. This specimen belongs to a study of T cell responses to AZD1222 COVID-19 vaccine. Study details: Investigators merged groups given second doses at roughly 4 or roughly 12 weeks. Study results and limitations: The CD4 TCRs associated with vaccination extended across spike and predominated at 160-218 and 743-854. Unmutated regions of variants are reportedly targeted by nearly half of spike-specific TCRs.

Germline CDR1 and CDR2: SGHTA and FQGNSA. This CDR3 is built from 15 residues. V lost 5 bases, J lost 1 base, and 7 bases stayed unmatched. The protocol was immunoSEQ multiplex PCR, while the TCRdb copy is restricted to in-frame clones and leaves out a portion. Here the sample spans 90,000 to 150,000 clones, 70% to 90% being singletons. The specimen was peripheral blood, collected on day 0 of AZD1222 vaccination. The receptor was isolated from an adult in good health. The chain is built from TRBV7-2 and TRBJ1-1; 7 nucleotides line up with TRBD1. CDR3 loop: CASSPQQGWNTEAFF. CDR3 nucleotide sequence: TGTGCCAGCAGCCCTCAACAGGGGTGGAACACTGAAGCTTTCTTT.